This TCR beta chain originates from a study of identical twins. Study-wide results and limits: Sharing of beta out-of-frame sequences by twins showed a weaker excess. A cross-sectional statistical analysis, not follow-up of the same donors, supported the conclusions.

The CDR3 has 15 amino acids. V lost 4 bases and J lost 5, with 18 bases in between. From germline, CDR1 is SGHRS and CDR2 YFSETQ. TCRdb reanalysed the 5' RACE reads using MiXCR and keeps one entry per CDR3 protein. The data contain approximately 350,000 distinct CDR3 sequences, approximately 13% of them singletons. Details on this clonotype: The antigen is not known.

A further study also used this sample, focusing on yellow fever vaccine responses in identical twins. In that study: Each twin's T cell response to the vaccine was reported to look partly convergent and partly personalized.

Sequences were obtained from CD8+ T cells sorted from blood. The TCR originated in a woman aged 18-29 years in good health. The chain employs TRBV5-1 and TRBJ2-5; D ambiguous. Here the CDR3 reads CASSEQTGLGETQYF. CDR3 in DNA: TGCGCCAGCAGCGAGCAGACTGGCTTAGGGGAGACCCAGTACTTC.